This T cell receptor beta chain was captured in a study of shared clonotypes between healthy human individuals. Findings of the study overall: Rarefaction revealed incomplete sorted-subset sequencing despite large depth.

This CDR3 is 16 amino acids long. Per the germline V gene, CDR1 is SGHDN and CDR2 is FVKESK. The J segment lost 4 bases and the V segment lost 0 bases, leaving 6 bases of the junction unmatched. The donor population consisted of healthy HIV-negative adults with no recent acute infections or vaccinations. When replicate PCRs were run on sorted subsets, they used 150 to 200 ng DNA, approximately 33,000 T cell genomes. Sequencing was performed with immunoSEQ multiplex PCR; in TCRdb, only in-frame clones are kept and a portion is missing. This sample has 2 million to 2.5 million clones, with roughly 93% found just once. In this sample, this clone turned up once. The target antigen is unknown.

This chain connects TRBV14 to TRBJ1-3; 7 bases fit TRBD1. Sequencing was done on a sample of naive CD4+ T cells from PBMCs. Subset here: CD45RA+ positively selected. The clonotype comes from a man younger than 35 in good health. Some clones in this sample may be carry-over from other donors' samples. The CDR3 nucleotides read TGTGCCAGCAGCCAAGACTGGACAGGAATAGGAAACACCATATATTTT. It translates to CASSQDWTGIGNTIYF.